The TCR beta chain under discussion was sequenced for a study of T cell responses to AZD1222 COVID-19 vaccine. Data came from immunoSEQ multiplex PCR; TCRdb stores just in-frame clones and leaves some out. In the table there are about 94,000 clones, around 90% of which are singletons. Turning to this clone: Antigen specificity is unknown.

Study-wide findings and caveats: Researchers report vaccine-associated CD4 TCRs spanning spike, with dominance at 160-218 and 743-854. Only five or six AZD1222 recipients were seropositive at baseline. Mostly white British, mostly female donors; authors suggested clonal diversity may be underestimated.

V was pared by 3 bases and J by 4 bases, with 15 bases between. The V gene's germline CDR1 is MGHRA and CDR2 YSYEKL. The CDR3 totals 15 residues. The sequences come from peripheral blood, collected on day 0 of AZD1222 vaccination. The origin of this receptor is an adult in good health. This sequence joins TRBV4-1 and TRBJ2-5; unclear D gene. The CDR3 region is CASSQPTGRGETQYF. Written as DNA, the CDR3 is TGCGCCAGCAGCCAGCCCACCGGACGAGGAGAGACCCAGTACTTC.